This TCR beta chain stems from a study of siplizumab effects on memory and regulatory T cells. Study conclusions and caveats: Proliferating siplizumab-culture Tregs lacked confirmation of suppressive function.

Concerning this clone: The antigen remains undetermined.

Profiled with immunoSEQ multiplex PCR; TCRdb holds only in-frame clones, not every one. The sample has some 62,000 clones; 79% are singletons. The V gene's germline CDR1 is GTSNPN and CDR2 SVGIG (reference sequence). Trimming stripped 3 bases from V and 2 bases from J, with 10 bases between. CDR3 length: 13 amino acids. The V call is TRBV30, the J call TRBJ2-5; maybe TRBD2 (6 bases). The receptor was derived from a human donor in good health. Sequencing used memory CD4+ T cells sorted from blood. The DNA for the CDR3 is TGTGCCTGGAGACGCGGGGTACAAGAGACCCAGTACTTC. Translating gives CAWRRGVQETQYF.